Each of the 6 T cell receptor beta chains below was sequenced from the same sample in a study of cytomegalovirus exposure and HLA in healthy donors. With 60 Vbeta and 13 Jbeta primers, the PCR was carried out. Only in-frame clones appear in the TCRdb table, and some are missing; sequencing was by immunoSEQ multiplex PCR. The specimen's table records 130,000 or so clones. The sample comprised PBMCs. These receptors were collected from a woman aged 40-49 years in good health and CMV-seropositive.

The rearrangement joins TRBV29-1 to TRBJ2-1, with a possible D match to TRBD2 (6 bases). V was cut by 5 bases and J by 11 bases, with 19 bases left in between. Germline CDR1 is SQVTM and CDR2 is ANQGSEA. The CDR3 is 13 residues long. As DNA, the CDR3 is TGCAGCGTTCTGGAAGGACTATTCCTGCAGCAGTTCTTC. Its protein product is CSVLEGLFLQQFF.

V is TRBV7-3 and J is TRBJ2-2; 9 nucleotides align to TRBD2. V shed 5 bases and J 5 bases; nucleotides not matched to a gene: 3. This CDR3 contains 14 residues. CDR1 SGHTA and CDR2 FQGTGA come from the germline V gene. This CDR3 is CASSPGLATGELFF. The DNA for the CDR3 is TGTGCCAGCAGCCCCGGACTAGCGACCGGGGAGCTGTTTTTT.

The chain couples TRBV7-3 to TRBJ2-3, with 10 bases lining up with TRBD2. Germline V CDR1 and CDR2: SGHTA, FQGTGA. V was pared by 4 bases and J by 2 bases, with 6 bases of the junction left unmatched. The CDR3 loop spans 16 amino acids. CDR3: CASSSPLAGITDTQYF. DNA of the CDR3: TGTGCCAGCAGCTCCCCACTAGCGGGGATCACAGATACGCAGTATTTT.

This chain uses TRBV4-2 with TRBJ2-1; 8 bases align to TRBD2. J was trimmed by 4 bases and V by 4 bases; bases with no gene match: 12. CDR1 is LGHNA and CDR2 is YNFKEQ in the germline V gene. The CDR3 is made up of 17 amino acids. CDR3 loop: CASSPRGAGARYNEQFF. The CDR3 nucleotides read TGTGCCAGCAGCCCCCGGGGAGCGGGAGCTCGGTACAATGAGCAGTTCTTC.

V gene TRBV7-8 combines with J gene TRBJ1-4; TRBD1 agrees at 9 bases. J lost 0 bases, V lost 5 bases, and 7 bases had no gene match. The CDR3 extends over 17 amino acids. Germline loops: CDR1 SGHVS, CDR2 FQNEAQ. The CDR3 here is CASSPGQGWATNEKLFF. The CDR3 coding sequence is TGTGCCAGCAGCCCTGGACAGGGGTGGGCAACTAATGAAAAACTGTTTTTT.

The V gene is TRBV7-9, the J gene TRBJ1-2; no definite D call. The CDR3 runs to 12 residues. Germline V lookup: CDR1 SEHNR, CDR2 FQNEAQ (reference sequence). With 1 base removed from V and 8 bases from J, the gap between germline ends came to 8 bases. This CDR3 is CASSLEFQGYTF. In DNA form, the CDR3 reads TGTGCCAGCAGCTTAGAGTTTCAGGGCTACACCTTC.